This TCR beta chain comes out of a study of T cells after yellow fever vaccination. In TCRdb, the 5' RACE reads were re-called with MiXCR into one record per CDR3 protein. The table lists hundreds of thousands of distinct CDR3 sequences, roughly 8.3% of them singletons. V gave up 6 bases and J gave up 2 bases; unmatched junction bases: 14. This CDR3 contains 17 residues. Per the germline V gene, CDR1 is MNHNS and CDR2 is SASEGT. This chain connects TRBV6-1 to TRBJ2-3, with 7 nucleotides matching TRBD1. Sample: PBMCs, taken around 45 days after the first yellow fever vaccination. This receptor was identified in a man between 18 and 35 years old who received the YFV17D yellow fever vaccine. The CDR3 nucleotides read TGTGCCAGCAGCACTCTCGCGCAGACAGGGATCACAGATACGCAGTATTTT. This encodes CASSTLAQTGITDTQYF.